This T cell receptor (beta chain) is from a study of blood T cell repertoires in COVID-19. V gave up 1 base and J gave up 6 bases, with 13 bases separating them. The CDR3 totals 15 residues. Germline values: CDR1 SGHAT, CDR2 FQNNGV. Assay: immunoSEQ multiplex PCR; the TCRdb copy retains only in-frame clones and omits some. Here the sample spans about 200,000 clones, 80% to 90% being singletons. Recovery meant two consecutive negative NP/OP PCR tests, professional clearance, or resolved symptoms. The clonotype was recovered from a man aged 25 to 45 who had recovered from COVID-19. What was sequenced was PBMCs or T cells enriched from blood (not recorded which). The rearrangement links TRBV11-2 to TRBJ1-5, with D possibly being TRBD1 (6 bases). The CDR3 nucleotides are TGTGCCAGCAGCTTAGGACCTAAAGGGGGTCAGCCCCAGCATTTT. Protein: CASSLGPKGGQPQHF. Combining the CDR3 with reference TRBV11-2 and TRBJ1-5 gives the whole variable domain EAGVAQSPRYKIIEKRQSVAFWCNPISGHATLYWYQQILGQGPKLLIQFQNNGVVDDSQLPKDRFSAERLKGVDSTLKIQPAKLEDSAVYLCASSLGPKGGQPQHFGDGTRLSIL.